What follows describes a single TCR beta chain. This clone's antigen is unknown. No much larger clone exists at a distance of one base, and base qualities are not known. Each collaborating institution followed its own protocols to collect whole blood in K2EDTA tubes. For TCRbeta analysis, collaborators shipped samples as frozen whole blood, isolated PBMCs, or DNA extracted from either of those sample types. Taken from the germline V gene, the CDR1 and CDR2 loops are MNHEY and SVGAGI. The CDR3 starts with the cysteine, ends with the phenylalanine, and has 13 residues. Here the CDR3 DNA is all that survives: 39 bases in frame from base 1. V is pruned by 5 bases and J by 4 bases, leaving 3 bases of the junction without a gene match. These data belong to a study of blood T cell repertoires in COVID-19 (TCRdb year 2020). For the wider study: Samples covering the acute and convalescent phases of COVID-19 were provided by collaborators in the United States, Italy and Spain. The sample metadata nearly always contained a de-identified subject ID, COVID-19 status, age in years and sex. Where available, HLA class I and class II types were obtained from metadata supplied by the sample provider rather than from assay-based typing. The samples were drawn from two sources: the first 160 participants of the ongoing ImmuneRACE study, and 950 to 1,500 subjects contributed by 6 global collaborators. Deeply sampled blood TCRbeta repertoires from subjects exposed to, actively infected with, or recovered from COVID-19 were included in the dataset. A freely available public database, intended as a resource for researchers studying the immune response to SARS-CoV-2, is where the repertoires were released. The material from the prospective study consisted of cDNA or gDNA derived from T cells, B-cell-depleted T cells, or PBMCs. The study at large found these results: The quantity of clinical and demographic metadata differed by source and by participant and was supplied without curation.

The immunoSEQ Assay, a bias-controlled multiplex PCR, was used to amplify TCRbeta CDR3 regions from genomic DNA. In the source study's methods: The number of nucleated cells in each sample was estimated from the amplification of reference gene primers within the assay. Sequence reads were collapsed and filtered to measure the absolute abundance of every unique TCRbeta CDR3 rearrangement. For each sample, productive Simpson clonality was calculated by taking the square root of Simpson's diversity index across productive rearrangements. In TCRdb, the immuneACCESS table is reduced to in-frame sequences with V and J assigned. These tables do not hold every clone; where another copy was compared, an unresolved V gene accounts for under half, and the others remain unexplained. V, J and clone size were drawn from that table, and D and trimming were deduced from the DNA. The sample table lists 140,000 or so clones, around 86% of them with a count of one. More than 5% of the sample lies in the top ten.

The sample was peripheral blood. The rearrangement combines TRBV6-5 with TRBJ1-2; TRBD1 fits 8 bases in the junction. This clonotype was sampled from a human donor in a cohort sampled during active COVID-19. CDR3 region: CASSQGAFYGYTF. The sequence in DNA is TGTGCCAGCAGTCAGGGGGCTTTCTATGGCTACACCTTC.